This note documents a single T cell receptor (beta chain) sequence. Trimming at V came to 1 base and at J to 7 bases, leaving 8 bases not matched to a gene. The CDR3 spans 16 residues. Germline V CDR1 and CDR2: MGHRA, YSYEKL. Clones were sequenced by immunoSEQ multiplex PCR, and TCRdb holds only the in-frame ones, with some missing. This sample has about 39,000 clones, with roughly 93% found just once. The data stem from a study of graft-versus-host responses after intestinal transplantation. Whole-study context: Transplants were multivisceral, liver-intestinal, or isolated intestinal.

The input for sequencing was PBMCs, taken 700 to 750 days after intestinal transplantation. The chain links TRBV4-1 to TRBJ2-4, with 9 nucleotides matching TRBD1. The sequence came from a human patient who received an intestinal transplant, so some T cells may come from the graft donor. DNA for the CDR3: TGCGCCAGCAGCCAAGTACAGGGGGCCGGGAGGAACATTCAGTACTTC. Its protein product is CASSQVQGAGRNIQYF.